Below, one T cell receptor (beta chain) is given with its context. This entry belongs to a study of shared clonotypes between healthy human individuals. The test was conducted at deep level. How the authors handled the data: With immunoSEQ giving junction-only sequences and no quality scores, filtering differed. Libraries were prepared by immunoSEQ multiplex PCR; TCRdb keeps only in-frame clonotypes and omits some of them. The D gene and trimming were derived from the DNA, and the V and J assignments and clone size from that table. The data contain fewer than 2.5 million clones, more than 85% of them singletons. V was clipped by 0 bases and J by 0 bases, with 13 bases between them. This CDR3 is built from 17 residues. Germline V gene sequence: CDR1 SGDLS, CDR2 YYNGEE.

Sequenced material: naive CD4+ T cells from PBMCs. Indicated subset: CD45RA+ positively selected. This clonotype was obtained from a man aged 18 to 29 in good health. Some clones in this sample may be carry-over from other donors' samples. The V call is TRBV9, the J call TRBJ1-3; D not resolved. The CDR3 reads CASSVGDARSSGNTIYF. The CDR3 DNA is TGTGCCAGCAGCGTAGGGGATGCGAGAAGCTCTGGAAACACCATATATTTT.